This T cell receptor (beta chain) was observed in a study of blood T cell repertoires in COVID-19. Turning to the study itself: COVID-19 samples, acute and convalescent, were from the United States, Italy and Spain. T cells, B-cell-depleted T cells, or PBMCs supplied cDNA or gDNA.

Germline trimming cut 9 bases from V and 5 bases from J; bases unmatched to any gene: 9. The CDR3 sequence is 15 residues long. Germline loops: CDR1 KGHDR, CDR2 SFDVKD. Original data processing: Amplification from reference gene primers served as the basis for estimated nucleated cell counts. Only in-frame clones appear in the TCRdb table, and some are missing; sequencing was by immunoSEQ multiplex PCR. V, J and clone size are taken as reported in that table, and D and trimming were inferred from the DNA itself. The sample contains about 73,000 clones, about four fifths of which appear only once. The receptor was derived from a man aged 45-60 years with active COVID-19. Material: peripheral blood. This sequence joins TRBV24-1 and TRBJ2-1, with 10 bases fitting TRBD1. The CDR3 protein is CATAYGTGVNNEQFF. DNA for the CDR3: TGTGCCACCGCATATGGGACAGGGGTCAACAATGAGCAGTTCTTC.